A single sample is the source of the 22 T cell receptor beta chains below, sequenced in a study of beta chain features in type 1 diabetes. Expressed TCRB transcripts were sequenced because the isolated RNA had all been reverse transcribed beforehand. Data came from immunoSEQ multiplex PCR; TCRdb stores just in-frame clones and leaves some out. Of under 250,000 clones listed, around 13% were seen once; the top ten hold 0.015% to 0.02%. These TCRs are of unknown antigen specificity. Notes on the study in general: Shorter TCRB CDR3s, moderately but significantly so, were found in Type 1 diabetes patients in all four CD4+ subsets.

Material for sequencing was naive CD4+ T cells from blood. The receptors come from a man aged 25-40 years with type 1 diabetes.

This clone was seen only a few times. Its ends do not fully match the called genes, so a read error is possible. This chain uses TRBV29-1 with TRBJ2-1, with 10 positions matching TRBD2. CDR3 length equals 14 residues. Germline V lookup: CDR1 SQVTM, CDR2 ANQGSEA. CDR3 nucleotides: TGTGCAGCGGGGGGGTTTTTCTCCTACAATGAGCAGTTCTTC. Protein product: CAAGGFFSYNEQFF.

The chain employs TRBV29-1 and TRBJ2-7; 11 bases fit TRBD1. The germline CDR1 and CDR2 sequences are SQVTM and ANQGSEA. Trimming removed 4 bases from V and 5 bases from J; junction bases left unmatched: 4. This CDR3 has 13 amino acids. CDR3 in amino acids: CSVAGQGGDEQYF. DNA for the CDR3: TGCAGCGTTGCGGGACAGGGGGGGGACGAGCAGTACTTC.

The chain combines TRBV13 with TRBJ2-1, with 8 positions matching TRBD2. The V and J ends lost 5 bases and 4 bases, in that order; junction bases with no gene match: 10. The CDR3 is 16 amino acids. Germline V CDR1 and CDR2: PRHDT, FYEKMQ (reference sequence). The CDR3 spells CASSPPRVAGYNEQFF. The CDR3 DNA reads as TGTGCCAGCAGCCCCCCCCGGGTAGCGGGGTACAATGAGCAGTTCTTC.

The chain recombines TRBV5-1 with TRBJ2-2; 11 bases map to TRBD1. The CDR3 consists of 15 residues. Germline V lookup: CDR1 SGHRS, CDR2 YFSETQ. Losses at the gene ends were 3 bases for V and 4 bases for J; bases not matched to a gene: 2. The DNA for the CDR3 is TGCGCCAGCAGCTATGGGACAGGGGGCACCGGGGAGCTGTTTTTT. It codes for CASSYGTGGTGELFF.

This chain links TRBV19 with TRBJ1-5, with 7 bases identical to TRBD1. The V segment lost 5 bases and the J segment 8 bases; nucleotides outside the gene matches: 12. The length of the CDR3 is 15 residues. The germline V gene has CDR1 LNHDA and CDR2 SQIVND (reference sequence). The CDR3 DNA is TGTGCCAGTAGTCCACCGGCAGGGGGAATAGAGCCCCAGCATTTT. The encoded protein is CASSPPAGGIEPQHF.

The genes are TRBV11-1 and TRBJ2-3; perhaps TRBD2 as D (6 bases). V lost 5 bases and J lost 8, with 26 bases in between. Germline V gives CDR1 SGHAT, CDR2 FQDESV (reference sequence). This CDR3 region has 17 residues. CDR3 DNA sequence: TGTGCCAGCAGCCGCGGGACGGGACCTTCAACCCGTGGTACGCAGTATTTT. Residues: CASSRGTGPSTRGTQYF.

DNA of the CDR3: TGTGCCAGCAGTTGGACTCGCTACGAGCAGTACTTC. It yields the protein CASSWTRYEQYF. This rearrangement joins TRBV6-5 to TRBJ2-7; tentative D call: TRBD2 (5 bases). This CDR3 region has 12 residues. CDR1 is MNHEY, CDR2 SVGAGI, per germline. The V end lost 4 bases, the J end lost 3 bases, and 7 bases lay between the germline ends.

The V and J genes are TRBV14 and TRBJ1-2; D is ambiguous. CDR3 size: 15 residues. Per germline, CDR1 SGHDN and CDR2 FVKESK. Trimming pared 4 bases from V and 8 bases from J, leaving 20 bases between. The CDR3 DNA sequence: TGTGCCAGCAGCCCGAGGGAAGTGCGGTCGCGGGGCTACACCTTC. Translating gives CASSPREVRSRGYTF.

The chain combines TRBV11-3 with TRBJ2-4; 8 nucleotides agree with TRBD2. Germline V gene sequence: CDR1 SGHNT, CDR2 YENEEA. The length of the CDR3 is 15 residues. V gave up 1 base and J gave up 6 bases; unmatched junction bases: 5. Here the CDR3 reads CASSLARGDRNIQYF. In DNA form, the CDR3 reads TGTGCCAGCAGCTTAGCGCGGGGGGATAGAAACATTCAGTACTTC.

V is TRBV18 and J is TRBJ2-7; no clear D. The CDR3 totals 13 residues. The V end was cut by 5 bases, the J end by 0 bases, with 8 bases between. Germline V CDR1 and CDR2: KGHSH, LQKENI. The CDR3: CASSMADSYEQYF. For the CDR3, the DNA is TGTGCCAGCTCAATGGCAGACTCCTACGAGCAGTACTTC. Full variable domain (rest looked up from reference TRBV18 and TRBJ2-7): NAGVMQNPRHLVRRRGQEARLRCSPMKGHSHVYWYRQLPEEGLKFMVYLQKENIIDESGMPKERFSAEFPKEGPSILRIQQVVRGDSAAYFCASSMADSYEQYFGPGTRLTVT.

This clone has more than one count but fewer than ten. The chain links TRBV5-4 to TRBJ2-3, with TRBD2 matching 7 bases. This CDR3 is 14 amino acids long. V was clipped by 0 bases and J by 5 bases; unmatched bases: 3. Germline V gives CDR1 SGHNT, CDR2 YYREEE (reference sequence). The CDR3 DNA reads as TGTGCCAGCAGCTTGGCTGGGGGGGGAGATACGCAGTATTTT. It translates to CASSLAGGGDTQYF. Based on the CDR3 plus reference TRBV5-4 and TRBJ2-3, the full variable domain is ETGVTQSPTHLIKTRGQQVTLRCSSQSGHNTVSWYQQALGQGPQFIFQYYREEENGRGNFPPRFSGLQFPNYSSELNVNALELDDSALYLCASSLAGGGDTQYFGPGTRLTVL.

This chain uses TRBV9 with TRBJ2-7; weak D call: TRBD2 (7 bases). From germline, CDR1 is SGDLS and CDR2 YYNGEE. This CDR3 comprises 14 residues. V was pared by 3 bases and J by 2 bases, with 12 bases between. The CDR3 sequence: CASSAKGGAYEQYF. CDR3 DNA sequence: TGTGCCAGCAGCGCCAAAGGGGGGGCCTACGAGCAGTACTTC. Variable domain in full (rest from reference TRBV9 and TRBJ2-7): DSGVTQTPKHLITATGQRVTLRCSPRSGDLSVYWYQQSLDQGLQFLIQYYNGEERAKGNILERFSAQQFPDLHSELNLSSLELGDSALYFCASSAKGGAYEQYFGPGTRLTVT.

The V and J genes are TRBV11-2 and TRBJ2-2, with TRBD1 as a possible D gene (5 bases). Trimming left V 0 bases short and J 7 bases short, with 9 bases between. Germline CDR1 and CDR2: SGHAT and FQNNGV. The CDR3 loop spans 14 amino acids. The CDR3 sequence is CASSLDLTVGELFF. Written as DNA, the CDR3 is TGTGCCAGCAGCTTAGATTTGACAGTCGGGGAGCTGTTTTTT.

This chain links TRBV5-1 with TRBJ2-5; 9 bases line up with TRBD1. CDR1 is SGHRS and CDR2 is YFSETQ in the germline V gene. The CDR3 extends over 17 amino acids. With V trimmed by 2 bases and J by 5 bases, 13 bases remained unmatched. The CDR3 sequence is CASSLLRDGTGQETQYF. DNA of the CDR3: TGCGCCAGCAGCTTACTCCGCGATGGGACAGGGCAGGAGACCCAGTACTTC.

This clone was detected only a few times. The V and J genes are TRBV12-5 and TRBJ2-7, with 8 nucleotides matching TRBD2. CDR3 length: 15 amino acids. The V gene's germline CDR1 is LGHNT and CDR2 FRNRAP. V was clipped by 6 bases and J by 4 bases; unmatched bases: 11. The CDR3 DNA reads as TGTGCTAGTGGACAGCCGGGACTAGTCTTTTACGAGCAGTACTTC. It translates to CASGQPGLVFYEQYF.

This clone was observed a few times. The chain employs TRBV19 and TRBJ1-5, with D hard to call. This CDR3 region has 11 residues. Trimming pared 5 bases from V and 11 bases from J, leaving 10 bases between. Germline values: CDR1 LNHDA, CDR2 SQIVND (reference sequence). CDR3 sequence: CASSAGETQHF. CDR3 DNA sequence: TGTGCCAGTAGTGCCGGTGAGACCCAGCATTTT.

The V and J genes are TRBV13 and TRBJ2-3; possibly TRBD1 for D (6 bases). CDR1 and CDR2 from the germline V gene are PRHDT and FYEKMQ (reference sequence). This CDR3 has 14 amino acids. V was clipped by 8 bases and J by 4 bases, with 16 bases between them. The chain's CDR3 is CASGRTGNADTQYF. CDR3 sequence (DNA): TGTGCCAGCGGGAGAACAGGGAACGCAGATACGCAGTATTTT.

This clone has just a few counts. V gene TRBV6-5 combines with J gene TRBJ2-5; D remains unclear. Between the trimmed V and J ends, which lost 5 bases and 7 bases, there was a span of 14 bases. Germline V CDR1 and CDR2: MNHEY, SVGAGI. The CDR3 runs to 13 residues. CDR3: CASSVTDVGTQYF. CDR3 nucleotides: TGTGCCAGCAGTGTCACAGACGTCGGGACCCAGTACTTC.

This clone is a singleton in its sample. This chain joins TRBV19 and TRBJ2-4; 7 bases fit TRBD1. Germline V gene sequence: CDR1 LNHDA, CDR2 SQIVND (reference sequence). The CDR3 is 14 residues long. With V trimmed by 5 bases and J by 8 bases, 9 bases remained unmatched. In nucleotides, the CDR3 is TGTGCCAGTAGTCGCCGAGGGGGCGAGGACATTCAGTACTTC. It codes for CASSRRGGEDIQYF.

The V call is TRBV5-4, the J call TRBJ2-1, with 8 bases that match TRBD2. Germline V gene lookup returns CDR1 SGHNT and CDR2 YYREEE (reference sequence). V lost 4 bases and J lost 4; bases outside the gene matches: 7. The CDR3 loop spans 15 amino acids. As DNA, the CDR3 is TGTGCCAGCAGCGTAAGCGGGAGTGCGTACAATGAGCAGTTCTTC. It is translated as CASSVSGSAYNEQFF.

This rearrangement joins TRBV4-2 to TRBJ1-4; 7 bases align to TRBD1. Losses at the gene ends were 4 bases for V and 4 bases for J; bases not matched to a gene: 9. Looked up from germline, CDR1 is LGHNA and CDR2 is YNFKEQ. CDR3 size: 16 residues. Here the CDR3 reads CASSLRAGTDNEKLFF. DNA of the CDR3: TGTGCCAGCAGCCTTCGAGCCGGGACAGATAATGAAAAACTGTTTTTT.

This clone has a handful of counts. For the CDR3, the DNA is TGTGCCAGCAGCTTTTACGACACTCTCCACTTT. Amino acid sequence: CASSFYDTLHF. V gene TRBV7-2 combines with J gene TRBJ1-6; D call uncertain. CDR1 and CDR2 (germline): SGHTA, FQGNSA. This CDR3 has 11 amino acids. The germline V and J ends were trimmed by 3 bases and 16 bases, with 10 bases remaining between them.